This is a list of T cell receptor beta chains from one sample in a study of T-cell reconstitution after alpha-beta-depleted transplantation in children. MiXCR, run by TCRdb on the PCR reads, gives a single entry per CDR3 protein. The sample shows 500,000 to 750,000 distinct CDR3 sequences, 10% to 15% of them seen only once. This sample comprised PBMCs, mostly from graft donor cells, obtained 360 days after TCRalphabeta/CD19-depleted stem cell transplant. Every receptor here comes from a male patient under 18 who had a stem cell transplant for acute myeloid leukemia, so the T cells may come from the graft donor. CDR3s include the opening cysteine and the closing phenylalanine or tryptophan. A D gene is named only where the DNA matches it firmly. A clone size is listed for some rows: how often the clone was seen (once, few, many), or a class if it is expanded.

TRBV7-9,12,few,.,TRBJ2-3,CASSFQGDTQYF,TGTGCCAGCAGCTTCCAAGGAGATACGCAGTATTTT
TRBV12-3/TRBV12-4,14,few,.,TRBJ1-3,CASREAHSGNTIYF,TGTGCCAGCCGTGAGGCCCACTCTGGAAACACCATATATTTT
TRBV4-3,18,.,TRBD2,TRBJ2-1,CASSQDPLAGGLYNEQFF,TGCGCCAGCAGCCAAGATCCGCTAGCGGGAGGGCTGTACAATGAGCAGTTCTTC
TRBV20-1,11,many,.,TRBJ2-1,CSAEGENEQFF,TGCAGTGCCGAGGGGGAGAATGAGCAGTTCTTC
TRBV12-3/TRBV12-4,13,many,TRBD1,TRBJ2-1,CATRDSSYNEQFF,TGTGCCACCCGGGACAGCTCCTACAATGAGCAGTTCTTC
TRBV28,14,once,TRBD1,TRBJ2-7,CASSQTGGSGEQYF,TGTGCCAGCAGTCAAACAGGGGGCTCAGGCGAGCAGTACTTC
TRBV12-3/TRBV12-4,11,many,.,TRBJ2-7,CASSISREQYF,TGTGCCAGCAGCATTAGCAGAGAGCAGTACTTC
TRBV29-1,15,.,TRBD2,TRBJ2-3,CSVRTSGRTEDTQYF,TGCAGCGTTAGGACTAGCGGGAGGACTGAAGATACGCAGTATTTT
TRBV7-3,20,few,TRBD2,TRBJ2-1,CASSLNMGLAGGLFYNEQFF,TGTGCCAGCAGCTTAAATATGGGACTAGCGGGAGGACTTTTCTACAATGAGCAGTTCTTC
TRBV28,17,many,.,TRBJ2-5,CASSLWTLGRTGKTQYF,TGTGCCAGCAGTTTATGGACACTGGGCCGAACAGGGAAGACCCAGTACTTC
TRBV6-2/TRBV6-3,14,.,.,TRBJ2-7,CASSYTGGGYEQYF,TGTGCCAGCAGTTACACAGGAGGAGGCTACGAGCAGTACTTC
TRBV12-3/TRBV12-4,14,many,.,TRBJ2-7,CASSPDSHSYEQYF,TGTGCCAGCAGTCCGGACTCTCACTCCTACGAGCAGTACTTC
TRBV7-2,15,many,TRBD2,TRBJ2-3,CASSVASGRTDTQYF,TGTGCCAGCAGCGTCGCTAGCGGGAGGACAGATACGCAGTATTTT
TRBV20-1,14,few,.,TRBJ2-5,CSARVPSGQETQYF,TGCAGTGCTAGAGTTCCCAGCGGGCAAGAGACCCAGTACTTC
TRBV11-2,18,few,.,TRBJ2-2,CASSPYPSYSPNTGELFF,TGTGCCAGCAGCCCTTACCCGAGTTACAGCCCGAACACCGGGGAGCTGTTTTTT
TRBV15,15,.,.,TRBJ2-3,CATSRDGGSGDTQYF,TGTGCCACCAGCAGAGATGGAGGGAGTGGAGATACGCAGTATTTT
TRBV5-5,14,.,.,TRBJ2-7,CASNTPDGAYEQYF,TGTGCCAGCAATACTCCCGATGGGGCCTACGAGCAGTACTTC
TRBV7-6,14,few,.,TRBJ2-7,CASSLVTIPHEQYF,TGTGCCAGCAGCTTAGTTACCATCCCCCACGAGCAGTACTTC
TRBV12-5,16,.,TRBD1,TRBJ2-1,CASGSPARTGVNEQFF,TGTGCTAGTGGTTCCCCCGCCAGGACAGGGGTCAATGAGCAGTTCTTC
TRBV19,17,.,.,TRBJ2-1,CASSNPLGWGAYNEQFF,TGTGCCAGTAGTAACCCCTTGGGGTGGGGGGCCTACAATGAGCAGTTCTTC
TRBV27,15,.,.,TRBJ2-1,CASTPGPTSSNEQFF,TGTGCCAGCACCCCGGGACCCACGTCCAGCAATGAGCAGTTCTTC
TRBV7-9,15,.,TRBD1,TRBJ2-1,CAQGGRHLSYNEQFF,TGTGCTCAAGGGGGCCGCCACCTTTCCTACAATGAGCAGTTCTTC
TRBV20-1,18,few,.,TRBJ2-5,CSARDAWGMHNPQETQYF,TGCAGTGCTAGAGATGCTTGGGGGATGCACAACCCCCAAGAGACCCAGTACTTC
TRBV12-3/TRBV12-4,16,few,TRBD1,TRBJ2-2,CASSKTGGPNTGELFF,TGTGCCAGCAGCAAAACAGGGGGCCCTAACACCGGGGAGCTGTTTTTT
TRBV28,20,few,TRBD1,TRBJ2-3,CASIRPTGKAGKEGTDTQYF,TGTGCCAGCATCAGGCCGACAGGGAAGGCAGGGAAGGAAGGGACAGATACGCAGTATTTT
TRBV2,15,few,.,TRBJ1-5,CASGQEFLVGQPQHF,TGTGCCAGCGGTCAAGAGTTTCTGGTTGGTCAGCCCCAGCATTTT
TRBV7-9,15,few,TRBD1,TRBJ2-5,CASSLGLQGLMTQYF,TGTGCCAGCAGCTTAGGGCTACAGGGGTTGATGACCCAGTACTTC
TRBV18,14,.,TRBD1,TRBJ1-1,CASSPLTGFSEAFF,TGTGCCAGCTCACCACTGACAGGGTTTAGTGAAGCTTTCTTT
TRBV18,14,.,.,TRBJ2-5,CASSHPVPQETQYF,TGTGCCAGCTCACACCCCGTACCCCAAGAGACCCAGTACTTC
TRBV7-3,16,.,.,TRBJ2-1,CASSPGQPSSYNEQFF,TGTGCCAGCAGCCCCGGACAGCCCAGCTCCTACAATGAGCAGTTCTTC
TRBV5-1,16,few,.,TRBJ1-1,CASSFPAGTVNTEAFF,TGCGCCAGCAGCTTCCCTGCCGGGACGGTGAACACTGAAGCTTTCTTT
TRBV6-5,15,many,.,TRBJ2-3,CASSYEAESTDTQYF,TGTGCCAGCAGTTACGAGGCAGAGTCCACAGATACGCAGTATTTT
TRBV9,14,.,.,TRBJ2-3,CASSVVISTDTQYF,TGTGCCAGCAGCGTAGTCATAAGCACAGATACGCAGTATTTT
TRBV30,12,.,.,TRBJ2-7,CAWSVRFHEQYF,TGTGCCTGGAGTGTAAGGTTCCACGAGCAGTACTTC
TRBV12-3/TRBV12-4,15,few,TRBD2,TRBJ2-7,CASSLGGVAGYEQYF,TGTGCCAGCAGTTTAGGGGGGGTAGCGGGGTACGAGCAGTACTTC
TRBV28,18,.,TRBD2,TRBJ2-3,CASSFARTSGVITDTQYF,TGTGCCAGCAGTTTTGCTCGGACTAGCGGGGTCATCACAGATACGCAGTATTTT
TRBV20-1,16,.,TRBD1,TRBJ1-2,CSARDAGRQGPYGYTF,TGCAGTGCTAGAGATGCAGGGAGACAGGGCCCTTATGGCTACACCTTC
TRBV6-2/TRBV6-3,17,.,TRBD2,TRBJ2-1,CASSFNFLAGAYNEQFF,TGTGCCAGCAGTTTTAACTTTCTAGCGGGAGCTTACAATGAGCAGTTCTTC
TRBV21-1,18,few,.,TRBJ2-1,CASRDLAGGRTIHNEQFF,TGTGCCAGCAGAGATCTAGCGGGAGGGCGGACAATCCACAATGAGCAGTTCTTC
TRBV7-3,12,many,.,TRBJ2-1,CASSSRTDEQFF,TGTGCCAGCAGCTCCAGGACCGATGAGCAGTTCTTC
TRBV10-3,17,few,TRBD2,TRBJ2-5,CAISESKGTSGQETQYF,TGTGCCATCAGTGAGTCGAAAGGGACTAGCGGACAAGAGACCCAGTACTTC
TRBV5-5,14,.,.,TRBJ2-5,CASSLVHLQETQYF,TGTGCCAGCAGCTTGGTACACCTCCAAGAGACCCAGTACTTC
TRBV29-1,13,.,TRBD1,TRBJ2-7,CSARDRGINEQYF,TGCAGCGCCCGGGACAGGGGTATCAACGAGCAGTACTTC
TRBV5-5,15,few,.,TRBJ1-2,CASSLGGHRLGGYTF,TGTGCCAGCAGCTTGGGTGGACACCGCCTTGGTGGCTACACCTTC